This is a list of T cell receptor beta chains from one sample in a study of T cell responses to AZD1222 COVID-19 vaccine. The method was immunoSEQ multiplex PCR; TCRdb's version includes in-frame clones alone and lacks a portion of them. The sample comprises about 130,000 clones, just under 95% of which are singletons, and approximately 6.5% rests with the top ten. Sample: peripheral blood, taken 28 days after the second AZD1222 dose. These receptor sequences come from an adult who received the AZD1222 COVID-19 vaccine. CDR3s include the opening cysteine and the closing phenylalanine or tryptophan. D genes are given only for firm matches. Clone size is stated in some rows and not others, as once, few, many or a class when expanded.

j_call clone_size cdr3_length v_call d_call cdr3_aa cdr3_nt
TRBJ1-5 - 15 TRBV6-1 - CASSEWTDSNQPQHF TGTGCCAGCAGTGAATGGACGGATAGCAATCAGCCCCAGCATTTT
TRBJ2-7 - 13 TRBV12-3/TRBV12-4 - CASSFGSSYEQYF TGTGCCAGCAGTTTTGGCAGCTCCTACGAGCAGTACTTC
TRBJ2-7 - 16 TRBV4-1 - CASSLANAGTSYEQYF TGCGCCAGCAGCCTAGCGAATGCGGGGACCTCCTACGAGCAGTACTTC
TRBJ2-3 - 12 TRBV13 - CASSRSTDTQYF TGTGCCAGCAGCCGTAGCACAGATACGCAGTATTTT
TRBJ2-7 - 16 TRBV5-4 - CASSLGGFYGSYEQYF TGTGCCAGCAGCTTGGGGGGCTTTTATGGCTCCTACGAGCAGTACTTC
TRBJ2-7 once 14 TRBV6-5 TRBD2 CASARTSGPYEQYF TGTGCCAGCGCCCGGACTAGCGGACCCTACGAGCAGTACTTC
TRBJ2-1 - 14 TRBV30 TRBD1 CAWWDRGAYNEQFF TGTGCCTGGTGGGACAGGGGCGCCTACAATGAGCAGTTCTTC
TRBJ1-4 once 12 TRBV11-3 - CASSRLGRKLFF TGTGCCAGCAGCCGCCTCGGCAGGAAACTGTTTTTT
TRBJ2-3 - 14 TRBV15 - CATRPEDHTDTQYF TGTGCCACCAGACCAGAGGACCACACAGATACGCAGTATTTT
TRBJ1-2 - 13 TRBV6-6 - CASSYDRLYGYTF TGTGCCAGCAGTTACGACAGACTCTATGGCTACACCTTC
TRBJ2-5 - 15 TRBV6-5 TRBD1 CASSPSGTDQETQYF TGTGCCAGCAGTCCTAGTGGGACAGACCAAGAGACCCAGTACTTC
TRBJ1-2 - 15 TRBV6-5 - CASTKPGQGLYGYTF TGTGCCAGCACCAAACCCGGGCAGGGACTGTATGGCTACACCTTC
TRBJ1-2 - 16 TRBV4-1 - CASSPSGRVPFYGYTF TGCGCCAGCAGCCCGAGTGGCAGGGTACCATTCTATGGCTACACCTTC
TRBJ1-3 - 16 TRBV14 - CASSHRLQTTGNTIYF TGTGCCAGCAGCCACCGACTGCAGACAACTGGAAACACCATATATTTT
TRBJ1-5 - 15 TRBV5-5 - CASSLGGYRNQPQHF TGTGCCAGCAGCTTGGGGGGATATAGGAATCAGCCCCAGCATTTT
TRBJ2-7 - 17 TRBV7-9 - CASSPTRPGGNDYEQYF TGTGCCAGCAGCCCGACTCGCCCAGGGGGGAACGACTACGAGCAGTACTTC
TRBJ1-6 - 14 TRBV3-1/TRBV3-2 TRBD1 CASSPGQGESPLHF TGTGCCAGCAGCCCGGGACAGGGAGAGTCACCCCTCCACTTT
TRBJ1-3 once 14 TRBV6-5 TRBD1 CASVRGQLYPSIYF TGTGCCAGCGTTCGGGGACAGCTATATCCCTCCATATATTTT
TRBJ1-5 - 14 TRBV7-2 - CASSLTHLDQPQHF TGTGCCAGCAGCTTAACCCACTTAGATCAGCCCCAGCATTTT
TRBJ1-1 - 11 TRBV20-1 - CSARGGAGAFF TGCAGTGCTAGAGGAGGGGCTGGGGCTTTCTTT